This entry lists 27 T cell receptor beta chains sequenced from one sample in a study of blood T cell repertoires in COVID-19. Libraries were prepared by immunoSEQ multiplex PCR; TCRdb keeps only in-frame clonotypes and omits some of them. The sample lists 170,000 or so clones, 60% to 80% occurring once. Material for sequencing was peripheral blood. These receptors all stem from an older woman with acute or convalescent COVID-19.

The rearrangement uses TRBV18 and TRBJ2-1; D possibly corresponds to TRBD2 (5 bases). The CDR3 is 13 residues long. Germline CDR1 is KGHSH and CDR2 is LQKENI. V dropped 4 bases and J dropped 4 bases, with 8 bases sitting between them. The CDR3 DNA reads as TGTGCCAGCTCACTCGGACTTTACAATGAGCAGTTCTTC. This sequence encodes CASSLGLYNEQFF. Full variable domain (remainder filled in from reference TRBV18 and TRBJ2-1): NAGVMQNPRHLVRRRGQEARLRCSPMKGHSHVYWYRQLPEEGLKFMVYLQKENIIDESGMPKERFSAEFPKEGPSILRIQQVVRGDSAAYFCASSLGLYNEQFFGPGTRLTVL.

The sample holds one count of this clone. The rearrangement links TRBV19 to TRBJ2-2; 10 bases align to TRBD2. The V gene's germline CDR1 is LNHDA and CDR2 SQIVND (reference sequence). The CDR3 spans 15 residues. J gave up 5 bases and V 8 bases, and 8 bases lay outside the gene matches. The CDR3 region is CASSSGRVSTGELFF. CDR3 nucleotides: TGTGCCAGTTCTAGCGGGAGAGTTTCGACCGGGGAGCTGTTTTTT.

The gene calls are TRBV5-1 and TRBJ2-5; tentative D call: TRBD1 (6 bases). V shed 6 bases and J shed 1 base, with 10 bases lying between them. The length of the CDR3 is 13 residues. Germline loops: CDR1 SGHRS, CDR2 YFSETQ. CDR3 protein: CASKDRIQETQYF. DNA of the CDR3: TGCGCCAGCAAGGACAGAATCCAAGAGACCCAGTACTTC.

This sequence joins TRBV19 and TRBJ1-1, with D uncertain. The CDR3 has 13 residues. V was cut by 5 bases and J by 2 bases, with 9 bases left in between. Germline CDR1 reads LNHDA; CDR2 reads SQIVND (reference sequence). CDR3 amino acids: CASSEVRNTEAFF. DNA of the CDR3: TGTGCCAGTAGTGAGGTCAGAAACACTGAAGCTTTCTTT.

This clone occurred a few times. This chain connects TRBV27 to TRBJ1-4; a weak D match, TRBD1 (6 bases). The CDR3 contains 15 residues. Germline values: CDR1 MNHEY, CDR2 SMNVEV (reference sequence). The germline V and J ends were trimmed by 4 bases and 5 bases, with 14 bases remaining between them. The CDR3 is CASSSQQGLNEKLFF. In nucleotides, the CDR3 is TGTGCCAGCAGTTCCCAACAGGGTTTGAATGAAAAACTGTTTTTT.

This chain links TRBV19 with TRBJ1-2; TRBD1 might be the D (6 bases). This CDR3 region has 10 residues. The germline V gene encodes CDR1 LNHDA and CDR2 SQIVND (reference sequence). DNA for the CDR3: TGTGCTAGAGGGGGAGGGGGCTACACCTTC. It is translated as CARGGGGYTF.

The chain links TRBV15 to TRBJ2-1; D unresolved. V shed 5 bases and J shed 4 bases, with 15 bases lying between them. Germline CDR1 reads LNHNV; CDR2 reads YYDKDF (reference sequence). The CDR3 is 15 residues long. The CDR3, as DNA: TGTGCCACCAGCTATTTCCCTGAGCCATACAATGAGCAGTTCTTC. Translation gives CATSYFPEPYNEQFF. Full variable domain (remainder filled in from reference TRBV15 and TRBJ2-1): DAMVIQNPRYQVTQFGKPVTLSCSQTLNHNVMYWYQQKSSQAPKLLFHYYDKDFNNEADTPDNFQSRRPNTSFCFLDIRSPGLGDTAMYLCATSYFPEPYNEQFFGPGTRLTVL.

Concerning this clone itself: No DNA is shown, since the ends of the CDR3 on it are uncertain; the CDR3 is the one TCRdb lists. The V gene is TRBV25-1, the J gene TRBJ1-1; the D call in the table, TRBD1, was not verified against the DNA. Germline V CDR1 and CDR2: MGHDK, SYGVNS. The CDR3 is 13 residues long, ends included. The chain's CDR3 is CASRTGVFGEAFF.

Only a few counts were recorded for this clone. This chain's CDR3 is CAWSVGSGGQDTQYF. The CDR3 DNA reads TGTGCCTGGAGTGTGGGGAGCGGGGGGCAGGATACGCAGTATTTT. The chain uses TRBV30 and TRBJ2-3; 9 nucleotides match TRBD2. Trimming cost V 0 bases and J 6 bases; bases outside gene matches: 7. The CDR3 extends over 15 amino acids. Germline CDR1 reads GTSNPN; CDR2 reads SVGIG (reference sequence). Full variable domain (missing parts from reference TRBV30 and TRBJ2-3): SQTIHQWPATLVQPVGSPLSLECTVEGTSNPNLYWYRQAAGRGLQLLFYSVGIGQISSEVPQNLSASRPQDRQFILSSKKLLLSDSGFYLCAWSVGSGGQDTQYFGPGTRLTVL.

There are a few counts of this clone. The chain couples TRBV3-1 (or the pseudogene TRBV3-2) to TRBJ2-6; 8 nucleotides agree with TRBD1. This CDR3 is 16 amino acids long. J was trimmed by 2 bases and V by 4 bases; bases with no gene match: 4. CDR1 is LGHDT, CDR2 YNNKEL, per germline (reference sequence). CDR3 sequence reads: CASSPRGQTGANVLTF. The CDR3 nucleotides read TGTGCCAGCAGCCCCAGGGGGCAAACTGGGGCCAACGTCCTGACTTTC.

This chain links TRBV15 with TRBJ1-5; D remains unclear. CDR3 length: 15 amino acids. Germline V gene sequence: CDR1 LNHNV, CDR2 YYDKDF (reference sequence). V lost 3 bases and J 0 bases, leaving 9 bases between the germline ends. The chain's CDR3 is CATSSNRYSNQPQHF. Here the CDR3 DNA reads TGTGCCACCAGCAGCAACAGATATAGCAATCAGCCCCAGCATTTT.

This sequence joins TRBV5-4 and TRBJ2-5, with D uncertain. V lost 4 bases and J lost 0, with 7 bases in between. CDR1 and CDR2 from the germline V gene are SGHNT and YYREEE (reference sequence). This CDR3 has 13 amino acids. The CDR3 coding sequence is TGTGCCAGCAGCCCTTCGTACCAAGAGACCCAGTACTTC. It codes for CASSPSYQETQYF.

The chain carries TRBV19 and TRBJ2-3; TRBD1 agrees at 9 bases. The CDR3 runs to 18 residues. The germline CDR1 and CDR2 sequences are LNHDA and SQIVND (reference sequence). V lost 5 bases, J lost 0 bases, and 12 bases stayed unmatched. In DNA form, the CDR3 reads TGTGCCAGTAGTCCCGGGTACAGGGGGCTTGTGAGCACAGATACGCAGTATTTT. Translated, it gives CASSPGYRGLVSTDTQYF.

The chain joins TRBV6-4 to TRBJ2-1; D unresolved. V lost 4 bases to trimming and J lost 2 bases, with 9 bases between them. Germline V gene lookup returns CDR1 MRHNA and CDR2 SNTAGT. This CDR3 spans 14 amino acids. CDR3 protein: CASSVSSTYNEQFF. The CDR3 DNA follows: TGTGCCAGCAGTGTTAGCTCTACCTACAATGAGCAGTTCTTC.

J is TRBJ2-7 and V is TRBV30; tentatively, D is TRBD2 (5 bases). Germline CDR1 and CDR2: GTSNPN and SVGIG (reference sequence). CDR3 length equals 13 residues. The V end was cut by 0 bases, the J end by 4 bases, with 10 bases between. CDR3 nucleotides: TGTGCCTGGAGTGTCAAGGGAGCGTACGAGCAGTACTTC. Translating it yields CAWSVKGAYEQYF. Full variable domain (rest looked up from reference TRBV30 and TRBJ2-7): SQTIHQWPATLVQPVGSPLSLECTVEGTSNPNLYWYRQAAGRGLQLLFYSVGIGQISSEVPQNLSASRPQDRQFILSSKKLLLSDSGFYLCAWSVKGAYEQYFGPGTRLTVT.

This chain connects TRBV3-1 (or the pseudogene TRBV3-2) to TRBJ1-1; D is ambiguous. V was cut by 4 bases and J by 3 bases, with 12 bases left in between. Germline V gives CDR1 LGHDT, CDR2 YNNKEL (reference sequence). The CDR3 extends over 14 amino acids. The CDR3 region is CASSRAGFDTEAFF. In nucleotides, the CDR3 is TGTGCCAGCAGCCGAGCCGGGTTTGACACTGAAGCTTTCTTT.

The sample holds a few counts of this clone. J is TRBJ2-7 and V is TRBV15; a weak D match, TRBD1 (6 bases). V dropped 6 bases and J dropped 2 bases, with 17 bases sitting between them. This CDR3 region has 15 residues. Germline V gene data show CDR1 as LNHNV and CDR2 as YYDKDF (reference sequence). Written as DNA, the CDR3 is TGTGCCACCAGTCCGGACAGATCCATTACCTACGAGCAGTACTTC. This gives the protein CATSPDRSITYEQYF.

CDR3 sequence (DNA): TGTGCCAGCAACTTGGGCGGGACAGAAAACAGAGCCCGCGACTACGAGCAGTACTTC. It codes for CASNLGGTENRARDYEQYF. The rearrangement links TRBV2 to TRBJ2-7, with D maybe TRBD1 (7 bases). Trimming shortened V by 7 bases and J by 3 bases, and 31 bases separated the two germline ends. The CDR3 totals 19 residues. The germline V gene has CDR1 SNHLY and CDR2 FYNNEI.

The chain combines TRBV20-1 with TRBJ2-1; 12 bases are shared with TRBD2. Looked up from germline, CDR1 is DFQATT and CDR2 is SNEGSKA (reference sequence). The J segment lost 7 bases and the V segment lost 3 bases, leaving 4 bases of the junction unmatched. This CDR3 comprises 14 residues. The CDR3 nucleotides read TGCAGTGCTAGTCGGACTAGCGGGAAAAATGAGCAGTTCTTC. It encodes CSASRTSGKNEQFF.

The genes are TRBV2 and TRBJ2-1; unclear D gene. There are 17 residues in the CDR3. Germline V gives CDR1 SNHLY, CDR2 FYNNEI. The ends were cut back, 1 base at V and 0 bases at J, with 13 bases in the middle. The CDR3 loop is CASSEDLMAVSYNEQFF. DNA for the CDR3: TGTGCCAGCAGTGAAGATTTGATGGCAGTCTCCTACAATGAGCAGTTCTTC.

This chain connects TRBV18 to TRBJ2-2; D is perhaps TRBD2 (5 bases). Trimming cost V 6 bases and J 6 bases, with 11 bases left between them. CDR1 is KGHSH, CDR2 LQKENI, per germline. This CDR3 region has 13 residues. The CDR3 spells CASSIGIAGELFF. The CDR3 DNA reads TGTGCCAGCTCGATCGGGATAGCCGGGGAGCTGTTTTTT. The entire variable domain, with the rest obtained from reference TRBV18 and TRBJ2-2, is as follows: NAGVMQNPRHLVRRRGQEARLRCSPMKGHSHVYWYRQLPEEGLKFMVYLQKENIIDESGMPKERFSAEFPKEGPSILRIQQVVRGDSAAYFCASSIGIAGELFFGEGSRLTVL.

This chain links TRBV18 with TRBJ2-3, with 14 bases matching TRBD2. V was clipped by 3 bases and J by 8 bases; unmatched bases: 1. The CDR3 covers 14 residues. From germline, CDR1 is KGHSH and CDR2 LQKENI. CDR3 coding DNA: TGTGCCAGCTCACCCGGACTAGCGGGAGGTACGCAGTATTTT. This codes for CASSPGLAGGTQYF.

The chain has TRBV29-1 and TRBJ1-1; no clear D gene. The germline V and J ends were trimmed by 4 bases and 2 bases, with 11 bases remaining between them. Germline loops: CDR1 SQVTM, CDR2 ANQGSEA. This CDR3 region has 13 residues. The CDR3, as DNA: TGCAGCGTTGCTACACAGATTAACACTGAAGCTTTCTTT. It specifies CSVATQINTEAFF.

The chain combines TRBV7-8 with TRBJ1-3; D call uncertain. V lost 5 bases, J lost 0 bases, and 20 bases lay in between. CDR3 length equals 18 residues. Germline CDR1 reads SGHVS; CDR2 reads FQNEAQ. The CDR3 DNA sequence: TGTGCCAGCAGCCCCCCCGTGTCGGGTGACGACTCTGGAAACACCATATATTTT. This gives the protein CASSPPVSGDDSGNTIYF.

The chain is built from TRBV6-5 and TRBJ1-1; D remains ambiguous. The CDR3 loop spans 13 amino acids. In germline, CDR1 is MNHEY, CDR2 SVGAGI. V was clipped by 3 bases and J by 1 base, with 6 bases between them. DNA of the CDR3: TGTGCCAGCAGTTATACGGGGAACACTGAAGCTTTCTTT. This codes for CASSYTGNTEAFF.

The gene calls are TRBV2 and TRBJ1-1, with TRBD1 matching over 7 bases. The CDR3 is 14 residues long. Losses at the gene ends were 6 bases for V and 6 bases for J; bases not matched to a gene: 10. Germline V gives CDR1 SNHLY, CDR2 FYNNEI. The CDR3, as DNA: TGTGCCAGCAGGACGGATACAGGGGCCGCTGAAGCTTTCTTT. It yields the protein CASRTDTGAAEAFF. Using reference TRBV2 and TRBJ1-1 for the parts outside the CDR3, the full variable domain is EPEVTQTPSHQVTQMGQEVILRCVPISNHLYFYWYRQILGQKVEFLVSFYNNEISEKSEIFDDQFSVERPDGSNFTLKIRSTKLEDSAMYFCASRTDTGAAEAFFGQGTRLTVV.

The chain carries TRBV28 and TRBJ2-3, with 12 bases matching TRBD2. This CDR3 has 12 amino acids. J was trimmed by 14 bases and V by 5 bases; bases with no gene match: 5. Germline V lookup: CDR1 MDHEN, CDR2 SYDVKM. The CDR3 sequence: CASSTLAGGRYF. The CDR3 nucleotides are TGTGCCAGCAGTACCCTAGCGGGAGGGCGGTATTTT.